The 28 T cell receptor beta chains in this list originate from one sample, sequenced in a study of T cells expressing NK-cell markers. TCRdb reprocessed the 5' RACE reads, keeping one entry per CDR3 protein, no DNA. The sample totals about 540,000 distinct CDR3 sequences. The source material was blood T cells: a sorted CD56 or NKG2C T cell subset, CD4+ or CD8+ T cells, or bulk PBMC T cells (not recorded which). The receptors stem from a man aged 18 to 30 in good health.

The chain employs TRBV7-8 and TRBJ2-3; TCRdb indicates TRBD1, and absent DNA this call remains unverified. Per the germline V gene, CDR1 is SGHVS and CDR2 is FQNEAQ. CDR3 length: 12 residues. CDR3 residues: CASSLVSRGEYF. Based on the CDR3 plus reference TRBV7-8 and TRBJ2-3, the full variable domain is GAGVSQSPRYKVAKRGQDVALRCDPISGHVSLFWYQQALGQGPEFLTYFQNEAQLDKSGLPSDRFFAERPEGSVSTLKIQRTQQEDSAVYLCASSLVSRGEYFGPGTRLTVL.

The chain employs TRBV4-3 and TRBJ2-1; TCRdb calls TRBD1, which cannot be checked without DNA. Germline V gene data show CDR1 as LGHNA and CDR2 as YSLEER. This CDR3 has 15 residues. This CDR3 reads CASSQDVGGWDEQFF.

The gene calls are TRBV5-4 and TRBJ2-3; no DNA is available, so the TRBD2 call from TCRdb remains unchecked. This CDR3 is 16 amino acids long. The V gene's germline CDR1 is SGHNT and CDR2 YYREEE (reference sequence). The CDR3 protein is CASSPFSGPSTDTQYF.

The rearrangement joins TRBV18 to TRBJ2-6; as DNA is missing, the TRBD1 call by TCRdb cannot be tested. The CDR3 length is 18 residues. Per germline, CDR1 KGHSH and CDR2 LQKENI. CDR3 protein: CASSPYPGWTSGANVLTF.

The rearrangement uses TRBV5-1 and TRBJ1-6; TCRdb's assignment of TRBD1 cannot be checked, as there is no DNA. This CDR3 region has 15 residues. Germline V gives CDR1 SGHRS, CDR2 YFSETQ. The CDR3 sequence is CASSASQGNNSPLHF. The full variable domain, its missing parts supplied by reference TRBV5-1 and TRBJ1-6, is KAGVTQTPRYLIKTRGQQVTLSCSPISGHRSVSWYQQTPGQGLQFLFEYFSETQRNKGNFPGRFSGRQFSNSRSEMNVSTLELGDSALYLCASSASQGNNSPLHFGNGTRLTVT.

This CDR3 is CASSQAGPYEQYF. The J gene is TRBJ2-7, the V gene TRBV5-6; TCRdb selects TRBD2, and the lack of DNA leaves this call unchecked. This CDR3 spans 13 amino acids. Germline V gene lookup returns CDR1 SGHDT and CDR2 YYEEEE.

This chain connects TRBV9 to TRBJ2-5; the TRBD2 assignment by TCRdb is unverifiable without DNA. CDR1 SGDLS and CDR2 YYNGEE come from the germline V gene. CDR3 length: 17 amino acids. CDR3 protein: CASSVASASGSRETQYF.

J is TRBJ2-3 and V is TRBV6-1; TCRdb gives TRBD2 as the D gene, but with no DNA this cannot be confirmed. In germline, CDR1 is MNHNS, CDR2 SASEGT. CDR3 size: 13 residues. The CDR3 sequence: CASTAGGLDTQYF.

This chain uses TRBV20-1 with TRBJ2-1; TCRdb designates TRBD2, a call that cannot be tested without DNA. The CDR3 spans 19 residues. CDR1 is DFQATT and CDR2 is SNEGSKA in the germline V gene (reference sequence). The chain's CDR3 is CSAREYTSGRGSSYNEQFF.

The chain links TRBV7-3 to TRBJ2-3; the TCRdb D gene call, TRBD2, has no DNA to confirm it. Per germline, CDR1 SGHTA and CDR2 FQGTGA. This CDR3 has 17 amino acids. CDR3 residues: CASSLRGGRARTDTQYF.

This chain joins TRBV12-3 or TRBV12-4 and TRBJ2-1; the D call of TRBD2 rests on TCRdb alone, since no DNA is present to check it. The CDR3 totals 14 residues. The CDR3 sequence: CASSLREGGDEQFF.

The V gene is TRBV30, the J gene TRBJ2-7; with no DNA, the TCRdb D assignment of TRBD1 cannot be verified. In germline, CDR1 is GTSNPN, CDR2 SVGIG (reference sequence). This CDR3 contains 13 residues. The CDR3 protein is CAWRKITGYEQYF.

The rearrangement uses TRBV7-9 and TRBJ2-1; TCRdb's assignment of TRBD1 cannot be checked, as there is no DNA. This CDR3 has 20 amino acids. The germline gives CDR1 SEHNR, CDR2 FQNEAQ (reference sequence). This chain's CDR3 is CASRVNPGTGGDRYEGEQFF.

The V gene is TRBV5-1, the J gene TRBJ2-2; TCRdb's D call of TRBD1 is untestable without DNA. CDR1 and CDR2 (germline): SGHRS, YFSETQ. The CDR3 contains 16 residues. The CDR3 loop is CASVPLGSGRAGELFF.

The gene calls are TRBV3-1 and TRBJ2-7. Looked up from germline, CDR1 is LGHDT and CDR2 is YNNKEL (reference sequence). The CDR3 consists of 12 residues. The CDR3 spells CASSQTPEEQYF.

The rearrangement uses TRBV5-1 and TRBJ2-6; TCRdb proposes TRBD1, but this gene call is untestable without DNA. The CDR3 covers 18 residues. The V gene's germline CDR1 is SGHRS and CDR2 YFSETQ. The CDR3 sequence is CASSLDPVSNPGANVLTF. The whole variable domain, filled in from reference TRBV5-1 and TRBJ2-6, reads KAGVTQTPRYLIKTRGQQVTLSCSPISGHRSVSWYQQTPGQGLQFLFEYFSETQRNKGNFPGRFSGRQFSNSRSEMNVSTLELGDSALYLCASSLDPVSNPGANVLTFGAGSRLTVL.

This chain joins TRBV10-3 and TRBJ2-7; checking the TCRdb D call of TRBD1 is not possible without DNA. Germline V gene sequence: CDR1 ENHRY, CDR2 SYGVKD. This CDR3 is built from 15 residues. The CDR3: CAIRRDRGESAEQYF.

The rearrangement uses TRBV20-1 and TRBJ2-7; no DNA is available, so the TRBD1 call from TCRdb remains unchecked. This CDR3 has 16 residues. The germline CDR1 and CDR2 sequences are DFQATT and SNEGSKA (reference sequence). The CDR3 loop reads CSARDIRAARTPEQYF.

V is TRBV15 and J is TRBJ2-1; TCRdb lists TRBD2, though no DNA is available to test this call. There are 16 residues in the CDR3. Germline V CDR1 and CDR2: LNHNV, YYDKDF (reference sequence). The CDR3 spells CATSRDNSGRALEQFF.

The chain links TRBV7-3 to TRBJ2-7; the TRBD1 assignment by TCRdb is unverifiable without DNA. The germline V gene encodes CDR1 SGHTA and CDR2 FQGTGA. CDR3 length: 17 residues. CDR3 sequence reads: CATSPPLTDRGSFEQYF.

This rearrangement joins TRBV27 to TRBJ2-5; TCRdb selects TRBD1, and the lack of DNA leaves this call unchecked. The V gene's germline CDR1 is MNHEY and CDR2 SMNVEV (reference sequence). The CDR3 totals 15 residues. This CDR3 is CASSPGQGFWETQYF.

The gene calls are TRBV7-7 and TRBJ2-5; TCRdb's D call of TRBD2 is untestable without DNA. CDR3 size: 16 residues. Germline V gene data show CDR1 as SSHAT and CDR2 as FNYEAQ (reference sequence). This CDR3 is CASSPPSGRFQETQYF.

The rearrangement links TRBV15 to TRBJ2-2; with no DNA, the TCRdb D assignment of TRBD2 cannot be verified. CDR1 LNHNV and CDR2 YYDKDF come from the germline V gene (reference sequence). This CDR3 has 15 residues. CDR3 residues: CATSRERESPGELFF.

The V and J genes are TRBV29-1 and TRBJ2-3; TCRdb proposes TRBD2, but this gene call is untestable without DNA. Germline V lookup: CDR1 SQVTM, CDR2 ANQGSEA. The CDR3 consists of 13 residues. The CDR3 here is CSVSPSSTDTQYF.

The chain couples TRBV7-6 to TRBJ2-2. This CDR3 is 14 amino acids long. Germline assignment: CDR1 SGHVS and CDR2 FNYEAQ. CDR3 loop: CASSLDIGTGELFF.

The gene calls are TRBV6-1 and TRBJ2-1; the TRBD2 assignment by TCRdb is unverifiable without DNA. The CDR3 spans 15 residues. Germline loops: CDR1 MNHNS, CDR2 SASEGT. CDR3 loop: CASRIGTSFYNEQFF.

This chain links TRBV6-5 with TRBJ2-1; no DNA is available, so the TRBD2 call from TCRdb remains unchecked. The CDR3 runs 14 residues. The V gene's germline CDR1 is MNHEY and CDR2 SVGAGI. The CDR3: CASRLAGDLNEQFF.

The gene calls are TRBV9 and TRBJ2-1; TCRdb lists TRBD2, though no DNA is available to test this call. Germline values: CDR1 SGDLS, CDR2 YYNGEE. This CDR3 has 16 amino acids. CDR3 residues: CASSSTLAGSRVEQFF.